Listed below are T cell receptor beta chains from one sample, sequenced in a study of blood T cell repertoires in COVID-19. Measured with immunoSEQ multiplex PCR; TCRdb has only the in-frame clones, and not every one. The sample holds approximately 170,000 clones, about 85% seen once. Sequencing used PBMCs or T cells enriched from blood (not recorded which). These receptors were collected from a woman between 45 and 60 years old who had recovered from COVID-19. Both conserved end residues are part of each CDR3. A D gene is named only where the DNA matches it firmly. Some rows have no size entry. The others give once, few or many, or a class for an expanded clone.

size	V	D	J	CDR3	DNA
once	TRBV2	.	TRBJ2-2	CASGLAGPQPGSGELFF	TGTGCCAGCGGCCTGGCGGGCCCCCAGCCCGGGTCCGGGGAGCTGTTTTTT
.	TRBV5-1	.	TRBJ2-7	CASSSPEGAYEQYF	TGCGCCAGCAGCTCGCCGGAGGGTGCCTACGAGCAGTACTTC
once	TRBV6-5	.	TRBJ1-6	CASTAGNSYNSPLHF	TGTGCCAGCACCGCGGGGAACTCCTATAATTCACCCCTCCACTTT
.	TRBV5-4	.	TRBJ2-7	CASSLDGYEQYF	TGTGCCAGCAGCTTGGACGGGTACGAGCAGTACTTC
.	TRBV7-2	TRBD1	TRBJ2-1	CASSLSGGTFNEQFF	TGTGCCAGCAGCTTATCAGGGGGAACATTCAATGAGCAGTTCTTC
once	TRBV24-1	.	TRBJ2-2	CATSDQGGVSVTGELFF	TGTGCCACCAGTGATCAAGGAGGGGTTTCGGTCACCGGGGAGCTGTTTTTT
.	TRBV9	.	TRBJ1-1	CASSDNLGGLNTEAFF	TGTGCCAGCAGCGACAACCTCGGGGGGCTGAACACTGAAGCTTTCTTT
.	TRBV4-2	.	TRBJ1-4	CASSQDLDSLNEKLFF	TGTGCCAGCAGCCAAGATCTAGACAGCTTAAATGAAAAACTGTTTTTT
.	TRBV3-1/TRBV3-2	TRBD1	TRBJ1-2	CASSQEGQGDHGYTF	TGTGCCAGCAGCCAAGAGGGACAGGGGGATCATGGCTACACCTTC
.	TRBV7-9	.	TRBJ1-3	CASSVDSSGNTIYF	TGTGCCAGCAGCGTGGACAGTTCTGGAAACACCATATATTTT